The rows below give T cell receptor beta chains drawn from one sample of a study of shared clonotypes between healthy human individuals. Only in-frame clones appear in the TCRdb table, and some are missing; sequencing was by immunoSEQ multiplex PCR. In the table there are 2 million to 2.5 million clones, approximately 93% of which are singletons. The sample consisted of naive CD4+ T cells from PBMCs. These TCRs come from a young man in good health. Some clones in this sample may be carry-over from other donors' samples. CDR3s include the opening cysteine and the closing phenylalanine or tryptophan. D genes are given only for firm matches. Clone size is stated in some rows and not others, as once, few, many or a class when expanded.

CDR3 DNA: TGTGCCACCACCTATTCAGCCGTAAGCAATCAGCCCCAGCATTTT
CDR3 protein: CATTYSAVSNQPQHF
V gene: TRBV19
J gene: TRBJ1-5
D gene: NA
clone size: NA

CDR3 DNA: TGTGCCAGCAGCCCCAGGGGGGACAGGGATAACTATGGCTACACCTTC
CDR3 protein: CASSPRGDRDNYGYTF
V gene: TRBV7-5
J gene: TRBJ1-2
D gene: NA
clone size: NA

CDR3 DNA: TGTGCCAGCAGCAAACGGACAGGGAACACCGGGGAGCTGTTTTTT
CDR3 protein: CASSKRTGNTGELFF
V gene: TRBV7-3
J gene: TRBJ2-2
D gene: TRBD1
clone size: once

CDR3 DNA: TGTGCCAGCAGCTCGCAGCTTGGGGAGACCCAGTACTTC
CDR3 protein: CASSSQLGETQYF
V gene: TRBV7-3
J gene: TRBJ2-5
D gene: NA
clone size: NA

CDR3 DNA: TGTGCCAGCAGTTTCTCGGGGAGGCGGTTCGATGAGCAGTTCTTC
CDR3 protein: CASSFSGRRFDEQFF
V gene: TRBV28
J gene: TRBJ2-1
D gene: NA
clone size: NA

CDR3 DNA: TGTGCCACCCAAAGGGGGATCCCCGTAGGTAATCAGCCCCAGCATTTT
CDR3 protein: CATQRGIPVGNQPQHF
V gene: TRBV6-6
J gene: TRBJ1-5
D gene: NA
clone size: NA

CDR3 DNA: TGTGCCAGCAGTGATAAAGCGGGAGAGGGATCCTACGAGCAGTACTTC
CDR3 protein: CASSDKAGEGSYEQYF
V gene: TRBV6-1
J gene: TRBJ2-7
D gene: TRBD2
clone size: NA

CDR3 DNA: TGTGCCAGCTCACCACCGAAGGGACAGGGGAACAGAAACACCATATATTTT
CDR3 protein: CASSPPKGQGNRNTIYF
V gene: TRBV18
J gene: TRBJ1-3
D gene: TRBD1
clone size: NA

CDR3 DNA: TGTGCCAGCAGCTTTCCTGGACTAGGCAGCACAGATACGCAGTATTTT
CDR3 protein: CASSFPGLGSTDTQYF
V gene: TRBV7-8
J gene: TRBJ2-3
D gene: TRBD2
clone size: NA

CDR3 DNA: TGTGCCAGCAGTTACTCGGGCAGCCAAATGGGAGGCTACACCTTC
CDR3 protein: CASSYSGSQMGGYTF
V gene: TRBV6-6
J gene: TRBJ1-2
D gene: NA
clone size: NA

CDR3 DNA: TGTGCCAGCAGGGGCCCCGGGGAGCAGTACTTC
CDR3 protein: CASRGPGEQYF
V gene: TRBV27
J gene: TRBJ2-7
D gene: NA
clone size: once

CDR3 DNA: TGTGCCAGCAGTGATCGAACAGGGTTGGGCACTGAAGCTTTCTTT
CDR3 protein: CASSDRTGLGTEAFF
V gene: TRBV25-1
J gene: TRBJ1-1
D gene: NA
clone size: few

CDR3 DNA: TGTGCCAGCAGTTTCCCCCTTTTTGGATTGGACTATGGCTACACCTTC
CDR3 protein: CASSFPLFGLDYGYTF
V gene: TRBV28
J gene: TRBJ1-2
D gene: NA
clone size: NA

CDR3 DNA: TGTGCCAGCAGCCCGCCAAACAGGGGAGGTGAAAAACTGTTTTTT
CDR3 protein: CASSPPNRGGEKLFF
V gene: TRBV11-2
J gene: TRBJ1-4
D gene: TRBD1
clone size: NA

CDR3 DNA: TGTGCCAGCAGTCCCCCAGGAGGGAGCTCCTACGAGCAGTACTTC
CDR3 protein: CASSPPGGSSYEQYF
V gene: TRBV28
J gene: TRBJ2-7
D gene: NA
clone size: once

CDR3 DNA: TGTGCCAGCAAATCCAGGGACGGTCACTACGAGCAGTACTTC
CDR3 protein: CASKSRDGHYEQYF
V gene: TRBV2
J gene: TRBJ2-7
D gene: NA
clone size: NA